The 18 T cell receptor beta chains in this list originate from one sample, sequenced in a study of blood T cells in healthy people across ages. A sample-barcoded 5' primer and a J-beta primer mix were used in a second PCR of roughly 6 to 11 cycles. A single record per CDR3 protein comes from TCRdb applying MiXCR to the 5' RACE reads. This table holds roughly 1.4 million distinct CDR3 sequences, approximately 59% found once. Source material: blood. All receptors derive from a man aged 18-30 years in good health.

The chain has TRBV6-2 or TRBV6-3 and TRBJ2-4, with TRBD2 matching over 10 bases. Germline V gene lookup returns CDR1 MNHEY and CDR2 SVGEGT. This CDR3 is built from 17 residues. The ends lost 5 bases at V and 6 bases at J; junction bases unmatched: 13. This CDR3 is CASSNLGAGGPRNIQYF. The CDR3, as DNA: TGTGCCAGCAGTAATCTAGGAGCGGGAGGGCCAAGAAACATTCAGTACTTC.

The rearrangement joins TRBV20-1 to TRBJ2-5, with D perhaps matching TRBD1 (6 bases). Per germline, CDR1 DFQATT and CDR2 SNEGSKA (reference sequence). The CDR3 is 15 amino acids. Trimming removed 0 bases from V and 4 bases from J, with 15 bases in between. The CDR3 protein is CSARDGKQGGETQYF. The DNA for the CDR3 is TGCAGTGCTAGAGATGGAAAACAGGGCGGAGAGACCCAGTACTTC.

In its sample, this clonotype was seen a few times. The chain joins TRBV29-1 to TRBJ2-7; TRBD2 is a possible D gene (5 bases). CDR1 and CDR2 from the germline V gene are SQVTM and ANQGSEA. The CDR3 spans 13 residues. V lost 6 bases, J lost 0 bases, and 12 bases lay in between. In nucleotides, the CDR3 is TGCAGCGTCGGAACGGGGAGCTCCTACGAGCAGTACTTC. It yields the protein CSVGTGSSYEQYF.

The V gene is TRBV4-1, the J gene TRBJ2-4, with D possibly TRBD2 on 5 matching bases. The germline CDR1 and CDR2 sequences are MGHRA and YSYEKL. The V and J ends lost 0 bases and 7 bases respectively, with 13 bases between them. CDR3 length: 15 amino acids. As DNA, the CDR3 is TGCGCCAGCAGCCAAGATTCGGGAACCTCTAACATTCAGTACTTC. Amino acids: CASSQDSGTSNIQYF.

The chain has TRBV2 and TRBJ2-7; D unclear. The V end lost 2 bases, the J end lost 4 bases, and 15 bases lay between the germline ends. The CDR3 totals 15 residues. From germline, CDR1 is SNHLY and CDR2 FYNNEI. CDR3 residues: CASSELAGSRYEQYF. The DNA for the CDR3 is TGTGCCAGCAGTGAATTGGCAGGAAGTAGGTACGAGCAGTACTTC. Combining the CDR3 with reference TRBV2 and TRBJ2-7 gives the whole variable domain EPEVTQTPSHQVTQMGQEVILRCVPISNHLYFYWYRQILGQKVEFLVSFYNNEISEKSEIFDDQFSVERPDGSNFTLKIRSTKLEDSAMYFCASSELAGSRYEQYFGPGTRLTVT.

This clonotype came up many times. The V call is TRBV4-1, the J call TRBJ2-7, with 10 positions matching TRBD1. Germline CDR1 and CDR2: MGHRA and YSYEKL. With 0 bases clipped from V and 1 base from J, the junction kept 3 bases outside the gene matches. The CDR3 has 16 residues. CDR3 DNA: TGCGCCAGCAGCCAAGATCCGGGACAGGGGTCCTACGAGCAGTACTTC. Protein product: CASSQDPGQGSYEQYF.

The V call is TRBV4-1, the J call TRBJ2-1; 8 bases align to TRBD1. Unmatched junction bases numbered 2, after V lost 3 bases and J lost 1 base. CDR1 is MGHRA, CDR2 YSYEKL, per germline. This CDR3 spans 15 amino acids. The CDR3 region is CASSQQGASYNEQFF. Written as DNA, the CDR3 is TGCGCCAGCAGCCAGCAGGGGGCTTCCTACAATGAGCAGTTCTTC.

This clonotype has just one count. The V call is TRBV9, the J call TRBJ2-3; TRBD2 matches at 10 bases. The germline V gene encodes CDR1 SGDLS and CDR2 YYNGEE. CDR3 length equals 14 residues. Trimming cost V 5 bases and J 4 bases; bases outside gene matches: 4. CDR3 residues: CASRNSGGSDTQYF. CDR3 DNA: TGTGCCAGCAGAAATAGCGGGGGGTCAGATACGCAGTATTTT.

On this clonotype itself: A read error may explain this, as a much larger clone is one base away. This chain links TRBV21-1 with TRBJ1-2; the table's D call, TRBD1, was not checked against the DNA. TRBV21-1 is a documented pseudogene. The CDR3 has 15 residues. Here the CDR3 reads CASSNFGRGHYGYTF. CDR3 bases: TGTGCCAGCAGCAATTTCGGCAGGGGACACTATGGCTACACCTTC.

The V and J genes are TRBV5-5 and TRBJ1-2; unclear D gene. The CDR3 sequence is 15 residues long. Germline V gene lookup returns CDR1 SGHKS and CDR2 YYEKEE (reference sequence). With 0 bases removed from V and 2 bases from J, the gap between germline ends came to 11 bases. This chain's CDR3 is CASSLVFNSNYGYTF. For the CDR3, the DNA is TGTGCCAGCAGCTTGGTATTCAACAGCAACTATGGCTACACCTTC.

This sequence joins TRBV7-9 and TRBJ2-5; D is perhaps TRBD2 (6 bases). The CDR3 extends over 14 amino acids. Germline CDR1 reads SEHNR; CDR2 reads FQNEAQ (reference sequence). V lost 1 base, J lost 5 bases, and 11 bases lay in between. In nucleotides, the CDR3 is TGTGCCAGCAGCTTAGATGCGGAGGGGGAGACCCAGTACTTC. This sequence encodes CASSLDAEGETQYF.

The chain joins TRBV21-1 to TRBJ2-2; the table assigns TRBD1, which was not confirmed against the DNA. TRBV21-1 is described as a pseudogene. CDR3 size: 18 residues. Here the CDR3 reads CASSKEARDRANTGELFF. DNA of the CDR3: TGTGCCAGCAGCAAAGAAGCCAGAGACAGGGCGAACACCGGGGAGCTGTTTTTT.

The chain has TRBV15 and TRBJ2-7, with D perhaps matching TRBD2 (6 bases). The last part of the DNA fits TRBJ2-5 better; the J call may be wrong. This CDR3 contains 14 residues. Germline V gene lookup returns CDR1 LNHNV and CDR2 YYDKDF (reference sequence). The CDR3 sequence: CATSRGWREETQYF. The CDR3 DNA sequence: TGTGCCACCAGCAGAGGTTGGAGGGAAGAGACCCAGTACTTC.

The V gene is TRBV7-6, the J gene TRBJ2-5, with 10 bases lining up with TRBD2. Germline CDR1 SGHVS, CDR2 FNYEAQ. V shed 2 bases and J 4 bases; nucleotides not matched to a gene: 1. The CDR3 loop spans 14 amino acids. The chain's CDR3 is CASSLLAGAETQYF. The CDR3 DNA follows: TGTGCCAGCAGCTTACTAGCGGGAGCAGAGACCCAGTACTTC.

This clonotype was recorded a few times. This chain connects TRBV5-1 to TRBJ1-1, with D possibly being TRBD1 (6 bases). CDR1 is SGHRS, CDR2 YFSETQ, per germline. V lost 6 bases, J lost 1 base, and 16 bases lay in between. The CDR3 covers 15 residues. CDR3 sequence: CASTSVETGNTEAFF. CDR3 nucleotide sequence: TGCGCCAGCACCTCCGTAGAGACAGGGAACACTGAAGCTTTCTTT.

This clonotype turned up a few times. The chain joins TRBV27 to TRBJ2-7, with a tentative D call TRBD2 (6 bases). This CDR3 spans 12 amino acids. CDR1 and CDR2 from the germline V gene are MNHEY and SMNVEV (reference sequence). CDR3 sequence reads: CASQGGPYEQYF. As DNA, the CDR3 is TGTGCGTCGCAAGGAGGGCCCTACGAGCAGTACTTC.

This chain links TRBV27 with TRBJ1-1, with D possibly being TRBD1 (5 bases). This CDR3 comprises 15 residues. Germline V gene data show CDR1 as MNHEY and CDR2 as SMNVEV (reference sequence). V was trimmed by 6 bases and J by 1 base, leaving 15 bases between them. The CDR3 DNA reads TGTGCCAGCAGCGGAGGGGTGTCTGGGAACACTGAAGCTTTCTTT. It is translated as CASSGGVSGNTEAFF.

The rearrangement links TRBV7-9 to TRBJ2-1; D not resolved. V was trimmed by 4 bases and J by 4 bases, leaving 17 bases between them. CDR3 length: 16 amino acids. The germline gives CDR1 SEHNR, CDR2 FQNEAQ (reference sequence). The DNA of the CDR3 is TGTGCCAGCAGCTCACCAGGCACCGGGCTTTACAATGAGCAGTTCTTC. Its translation is CASSSPGTGLYNEQFF.